This TCR beta chain was found in a study of cytomegalovirus exposure and HLA in healthy donors listed by TCRdb under 2017. Looking at the study overall: The 500 to 800 repertoires of the first cohort and the roughly 110 validation repertoires were produced on the same platform, according to a later analysis. The study aimed to test whether cataloging public T cell receptors could reveal signatures of past pathogen exposure. The study combined high-throughput TCR immunosequencing, statistical association of individual TCRs with disease status, and machine learning to predict cytomegalovirus infection status. Along with the approximately 620-subject first cohort, a separate validation cohort of approximately 110 different subjects was used. Overall study outcomes, separate from this receptor: A total of roughly 160 TCR beta chains were listed by the study as associated with cytomegalovirus. It was suggested by the authors that the approach could potentially be generalized to other disease states and immunological phenotypes. Three of the identified cytomegalovirus-associated TCR beta chains were confirmed in vitro to be specific for cytomegalovirus antigens. Most TCR sequences were observed very rarely across donors, whereas some public TCRs were present in many individuals. The validation cohort had no HLA typing available for a later analysis, so co-occurrence within that cohort was assessed over all 120 repertoires. Cytomegalovirus status was reported to be diagnosed by the classifier with high specificity and sensitivity in both the original and validation cohorts. A later analysis found that TCRs clustered in the first cohort also tended to co-occur in the 130 or so validation repertoires, with more than 90% of cluster scores above 0.

As regards this clone: Its antigen remains unidentified. Per-base qualities were not stored, and no clone one base away is much larger.

The germline V gene sets CDR1 to LGHNT and CDR2 to FRNRAP. The CDR3 numbers 16 residues from cysteine through phenylalanine. Only the CDR3 DNA is retained, 48 bases long and in frame from the first base. V lost 0 bases and J lost 0 bases, and the count of bases not matched to a germline gene is 1. The library was prepared using the immunoSEQ multiplex PCR assay. Regarding the original processing steps: To diagnose cytomegalovirus status from the catalog of TCR beta chain sequences, a statistical classification framework was built. Not all clones reach the TCRdb copy of this immuneACCESS table, which keeps in-frame sequences only. Checked studies attribute under half of the gap to unresolved V genes and leave the rest unexplained. The V and J calls and clone size come from that table; D and trimming were worked out from the DNA. Recorded for this sample are 120,000 or so clones; around 90% of them occurred a single time. Roughly 2% of the sample comes from the top ten.

Separate from the approximately 690-subject first cohort, the validation cohort of 95 to 150 subjects was the group to which the donors belonged. Here the chain combines TRBV12-5 and TRBJ2-3; 9 central bases correspond to TRBD2. The sequenced sample was PBMCs. This receptor was taken from a woman in her late teens or twenties in good health and CMV-seronegative. The CDR3 region: CASGLVLAGSTDTQYF. The nucleotides read TGTGCTAGTGGTTTGGTTCTAGCGGGAAGCACAGATACGCAGTATTTT.